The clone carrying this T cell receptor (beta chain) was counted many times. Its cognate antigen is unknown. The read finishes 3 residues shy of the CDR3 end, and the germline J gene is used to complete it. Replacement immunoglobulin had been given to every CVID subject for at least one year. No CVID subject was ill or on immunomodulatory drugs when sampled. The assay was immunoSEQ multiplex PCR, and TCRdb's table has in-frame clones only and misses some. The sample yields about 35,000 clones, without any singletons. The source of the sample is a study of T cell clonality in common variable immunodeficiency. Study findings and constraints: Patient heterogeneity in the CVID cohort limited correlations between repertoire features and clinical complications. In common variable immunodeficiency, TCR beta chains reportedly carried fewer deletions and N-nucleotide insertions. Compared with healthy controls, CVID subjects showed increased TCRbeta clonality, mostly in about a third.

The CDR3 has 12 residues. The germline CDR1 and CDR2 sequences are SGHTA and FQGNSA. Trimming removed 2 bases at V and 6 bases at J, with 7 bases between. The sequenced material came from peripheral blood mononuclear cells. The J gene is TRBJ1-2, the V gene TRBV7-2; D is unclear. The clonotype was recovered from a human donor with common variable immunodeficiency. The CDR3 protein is CASSLNGHGYTF. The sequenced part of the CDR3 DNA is TGTGCCAGCAGCTTAAATGGGCATGGC.